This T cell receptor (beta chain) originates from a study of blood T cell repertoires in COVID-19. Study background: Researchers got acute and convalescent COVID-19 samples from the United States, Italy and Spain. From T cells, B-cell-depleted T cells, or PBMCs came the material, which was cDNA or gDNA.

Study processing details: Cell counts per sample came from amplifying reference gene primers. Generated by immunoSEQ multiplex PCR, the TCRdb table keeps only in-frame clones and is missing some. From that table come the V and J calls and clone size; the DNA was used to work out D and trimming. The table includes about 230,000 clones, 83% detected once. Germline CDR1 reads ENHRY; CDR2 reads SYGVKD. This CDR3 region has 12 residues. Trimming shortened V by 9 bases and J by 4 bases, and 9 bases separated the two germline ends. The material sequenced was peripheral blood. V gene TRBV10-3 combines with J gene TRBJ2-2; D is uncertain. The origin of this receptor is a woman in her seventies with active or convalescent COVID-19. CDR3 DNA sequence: TGTGCCATAGAGGCCGCCACCGGGGAGCTGTTTTTT. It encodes CAIEAATGELFF.